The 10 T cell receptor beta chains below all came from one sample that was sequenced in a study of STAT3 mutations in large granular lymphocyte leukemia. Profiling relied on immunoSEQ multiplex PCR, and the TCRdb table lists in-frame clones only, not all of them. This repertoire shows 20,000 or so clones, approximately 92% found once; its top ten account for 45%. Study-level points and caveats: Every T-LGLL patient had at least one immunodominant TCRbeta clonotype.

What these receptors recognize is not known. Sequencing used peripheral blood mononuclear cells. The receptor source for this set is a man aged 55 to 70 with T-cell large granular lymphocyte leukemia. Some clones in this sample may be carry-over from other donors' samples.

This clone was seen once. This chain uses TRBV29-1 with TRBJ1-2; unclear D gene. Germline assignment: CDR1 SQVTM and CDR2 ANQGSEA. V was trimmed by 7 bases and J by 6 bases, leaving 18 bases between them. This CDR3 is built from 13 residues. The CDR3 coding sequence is TGCAGCGGTCTAATAGAGCAGCCTCATGGCTACACCTTC. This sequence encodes CSGLIEQPHGYTF.

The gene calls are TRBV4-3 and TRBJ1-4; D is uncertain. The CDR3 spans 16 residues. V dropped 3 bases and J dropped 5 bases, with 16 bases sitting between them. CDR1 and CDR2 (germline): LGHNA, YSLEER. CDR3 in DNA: TGCGCCAGCAGCCATGAAGCGCCAGGAGGGAATGAAAAACTGTTTTTT. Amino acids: CASSHEAPGGNEKLFF.

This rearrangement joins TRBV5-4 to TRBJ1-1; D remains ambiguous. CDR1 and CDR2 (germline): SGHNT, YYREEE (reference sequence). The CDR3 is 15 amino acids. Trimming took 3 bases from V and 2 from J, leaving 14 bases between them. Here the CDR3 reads CASSSAEAANTEAFF. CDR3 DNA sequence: TGTGCCAGCAGCTCCGCCGAGGCGGCAAACACTGAAGCTTTCTTT.

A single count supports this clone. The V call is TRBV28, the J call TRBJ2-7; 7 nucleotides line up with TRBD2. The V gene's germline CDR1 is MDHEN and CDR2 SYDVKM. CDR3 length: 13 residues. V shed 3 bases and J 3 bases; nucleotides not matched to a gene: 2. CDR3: CASSFGGYYEQYF. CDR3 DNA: TGTGCCAGCAGTTTCGGGGGGTACTACGAGCAGTACTTC.

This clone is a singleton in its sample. The CDR3 reads CASSAKGARSTGELFF. Written as DNA, the CDR3 is TGCGCCAGCAGCGCAAAGGGGGCCCGCAGCACCGGGGAGCTGTTTTTT. The rearrangement uses TRBV5-1 and TRBJ2-2, with 7 bases lining up with TRBD1. V lost 4 bases to trimming and J lost 4 bases; unmatched junction nucleotides: 10. The length of the CDR3 is 16 residues. Germline loops: CDR1 SGHRS, CDR2 YFSETQ.

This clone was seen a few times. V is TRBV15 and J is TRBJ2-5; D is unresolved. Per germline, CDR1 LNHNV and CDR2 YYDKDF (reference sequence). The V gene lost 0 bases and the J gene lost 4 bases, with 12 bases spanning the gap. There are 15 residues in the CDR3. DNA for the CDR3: TGTGCCACCAGCAGAGATTGGGTTTCGGTAGAGACCCAGTACTTC. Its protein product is CATSRDWVSVETQYF.

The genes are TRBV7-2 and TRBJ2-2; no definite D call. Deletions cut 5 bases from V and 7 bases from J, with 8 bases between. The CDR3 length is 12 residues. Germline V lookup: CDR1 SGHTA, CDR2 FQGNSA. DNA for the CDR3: TGTGCCAGCAGCCTAGAGGTCGGGGAGCTGTTTTTT. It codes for CASSLEVGELFF.

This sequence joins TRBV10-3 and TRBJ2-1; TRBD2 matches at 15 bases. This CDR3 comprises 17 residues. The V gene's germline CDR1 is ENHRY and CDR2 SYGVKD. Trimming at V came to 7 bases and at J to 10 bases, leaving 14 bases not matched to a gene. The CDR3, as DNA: TGTGCCATCAACGGACTAGCGGGAGGGTCCTCTTCGGGAGAGCAGTTCTTC. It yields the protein CAINGLAGGSSSGEQFF.

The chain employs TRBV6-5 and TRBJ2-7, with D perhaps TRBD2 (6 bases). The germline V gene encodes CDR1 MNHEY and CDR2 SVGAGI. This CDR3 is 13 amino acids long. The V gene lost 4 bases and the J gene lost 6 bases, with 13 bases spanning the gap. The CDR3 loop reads CASSWGLGGEQYF. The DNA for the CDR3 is TGTGCCAGCAGTTGGGGACTTGGGGGCGAGCAGTACTTC.

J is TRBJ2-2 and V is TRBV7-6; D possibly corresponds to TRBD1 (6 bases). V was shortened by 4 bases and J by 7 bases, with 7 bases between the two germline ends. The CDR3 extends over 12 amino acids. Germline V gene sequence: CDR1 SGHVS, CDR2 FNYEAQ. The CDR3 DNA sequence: TGTGCCAGCAGCTCAGGGGACGGGGAGCTGTTTTTT. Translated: CASSSGDGELFF. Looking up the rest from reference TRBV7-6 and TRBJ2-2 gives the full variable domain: GAGVSQSPRYKVTKRGQDVALRCDPISGHVSLYWYRQALGQGPEFLTYFNYEAQQDKSGLPNDRFSAERPEGSISTLTIQRTEQRDSAMYRCASSSGDGELFFGEGSRLTVL.